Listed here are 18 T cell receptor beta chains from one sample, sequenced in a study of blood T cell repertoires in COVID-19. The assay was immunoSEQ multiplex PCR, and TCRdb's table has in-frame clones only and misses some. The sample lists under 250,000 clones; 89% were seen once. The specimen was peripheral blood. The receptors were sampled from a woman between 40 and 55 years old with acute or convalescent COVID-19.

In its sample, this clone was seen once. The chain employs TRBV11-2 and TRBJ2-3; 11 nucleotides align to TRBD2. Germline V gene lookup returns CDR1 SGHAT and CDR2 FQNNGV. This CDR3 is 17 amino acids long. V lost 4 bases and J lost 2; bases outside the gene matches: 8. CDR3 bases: TGTGCCAGCAGCTCCCTTCGACTAGCGGGGATCACAGATACGCAGTATTTT. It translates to CASSSLRLAGITDTQYF.

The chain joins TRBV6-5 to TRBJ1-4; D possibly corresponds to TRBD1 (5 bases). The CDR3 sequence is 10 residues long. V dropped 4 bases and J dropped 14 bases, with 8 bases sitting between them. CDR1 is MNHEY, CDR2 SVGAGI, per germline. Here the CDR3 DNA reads TGTGCCAGCAGTTCAGGGAAGCTGTTTTTT. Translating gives CASSSGKLFF.

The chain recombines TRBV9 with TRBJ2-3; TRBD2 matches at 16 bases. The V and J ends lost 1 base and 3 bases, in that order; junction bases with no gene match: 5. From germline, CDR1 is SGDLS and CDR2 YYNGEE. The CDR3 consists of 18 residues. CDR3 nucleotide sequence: TGTGCCAGCAGCGTAATGGGACTAGCGGGGGGGCCAACAGATACGCAGTATTTT. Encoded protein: CASSVMGLAGGPTDTQYF.

In DNA, the CDR3 is TGTGCCAGCAGCTTTCGGGGGGGCACAGATACGCAGTATTTT. The encoded protein is CASSFRGGTDTQYF. This sequence joins TRBV11-2 and TRBJ2-3; TRBD2 matches at 7 bases. With 3 bases clipped from V and 1 base from J, the junction kept 1 base outside the gene matches. Germline CDR1 and CDR2: SGHAT and FQNNGV. The CDR3 sequence is 14 residues long.

CDR3 bases: TGTGCCAGCAGTACGGGTTGGGCTGAAGCTTTCTTT. Residues: CASSTGWAEAFF. The chain is built from TRBV27 and TRBJ1-1, with D unresolved. Germline V gives CDR1 MNHEY, CDR2 SMNVEV (reference sequence). The CDR3 consists of 12 residues. V gave up 5 bases and J gave up 6 bases, with 10 bases separating them.

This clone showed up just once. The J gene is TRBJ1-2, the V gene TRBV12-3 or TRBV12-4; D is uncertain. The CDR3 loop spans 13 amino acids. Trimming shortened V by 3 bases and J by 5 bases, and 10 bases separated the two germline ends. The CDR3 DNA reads TGTGCCAGCAGTTTGGGTGGGCTGTATGGCTACACCTTC. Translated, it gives CASSLGGLYGYTF.

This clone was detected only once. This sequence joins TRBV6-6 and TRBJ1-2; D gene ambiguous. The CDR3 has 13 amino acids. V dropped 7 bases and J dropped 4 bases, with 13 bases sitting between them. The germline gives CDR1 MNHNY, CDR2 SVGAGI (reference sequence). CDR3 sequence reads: CASTGSPFYGYTF. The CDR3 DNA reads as TGTGCCAGCACGGGGAGCCCATTCTATGGCTACACCTTC.

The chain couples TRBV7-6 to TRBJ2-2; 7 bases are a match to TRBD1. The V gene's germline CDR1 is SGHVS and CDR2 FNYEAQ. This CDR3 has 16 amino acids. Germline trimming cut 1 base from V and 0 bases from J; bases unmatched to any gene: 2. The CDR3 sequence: CASSLVQGTNTGELFF. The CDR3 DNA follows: TGTGCCAGCAGCTTAGTACAGGGGACGAACACCGGGGAGCTGTTTTTT.

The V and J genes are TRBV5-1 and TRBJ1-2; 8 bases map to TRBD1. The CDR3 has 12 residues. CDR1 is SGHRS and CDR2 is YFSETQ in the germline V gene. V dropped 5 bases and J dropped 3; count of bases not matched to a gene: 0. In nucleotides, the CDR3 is TGCGCCAGCAGGGACAGGGACTATGGCTACACCTTC. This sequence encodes CASRDRDYGYTF.

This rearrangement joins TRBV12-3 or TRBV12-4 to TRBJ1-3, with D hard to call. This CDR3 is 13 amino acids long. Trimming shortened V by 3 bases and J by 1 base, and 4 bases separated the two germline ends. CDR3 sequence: CASSFGSGNTIYF. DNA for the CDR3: TGTGCCAGCAGTTTCGGGTCTGGAAACACCATATATTTT.

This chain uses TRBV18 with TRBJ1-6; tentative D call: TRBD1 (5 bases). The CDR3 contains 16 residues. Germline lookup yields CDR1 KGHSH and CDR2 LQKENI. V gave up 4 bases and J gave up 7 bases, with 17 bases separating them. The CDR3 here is CASSLQPGTANSPLHF. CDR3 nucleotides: TGTGCCAGCTCACTCCAACCCGGGACTGCAAATTCACCCCTCCACTTT.

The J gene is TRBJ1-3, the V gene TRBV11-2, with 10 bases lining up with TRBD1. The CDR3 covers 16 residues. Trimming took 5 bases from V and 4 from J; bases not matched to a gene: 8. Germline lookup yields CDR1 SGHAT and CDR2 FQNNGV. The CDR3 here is CASSTRTGGLGNTIYF. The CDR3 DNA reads TGTGCCAGCAGCACCCGGACAGGGGGGTTAGGAAACACCATATATTTT.

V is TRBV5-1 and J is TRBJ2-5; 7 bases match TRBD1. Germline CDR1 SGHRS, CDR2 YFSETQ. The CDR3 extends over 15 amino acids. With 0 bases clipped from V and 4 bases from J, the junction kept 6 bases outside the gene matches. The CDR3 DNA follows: TGCGCCAGCAGCTTGGTAGGGCAGGGGGTAGAGACCCAGTACTTC. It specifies CASSLVGQGVETQYF.

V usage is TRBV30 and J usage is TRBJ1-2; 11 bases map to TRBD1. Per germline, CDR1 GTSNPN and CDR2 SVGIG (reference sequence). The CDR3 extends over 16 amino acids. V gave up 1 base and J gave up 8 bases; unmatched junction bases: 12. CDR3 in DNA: TGTGCCTGGAGTGGTACCTTCCGGGACAGGGGGGGAGGCTACACCTTC. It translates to CAWSGTFRDRGGGYTF.

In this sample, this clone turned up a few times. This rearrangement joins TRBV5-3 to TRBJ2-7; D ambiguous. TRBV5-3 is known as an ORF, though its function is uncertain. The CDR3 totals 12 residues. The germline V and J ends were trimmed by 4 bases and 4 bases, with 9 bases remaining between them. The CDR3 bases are TGTGCCAGAAGCACCCGGGTGTACGAGCAGTACGTC. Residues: CARSTRVYEQYV.

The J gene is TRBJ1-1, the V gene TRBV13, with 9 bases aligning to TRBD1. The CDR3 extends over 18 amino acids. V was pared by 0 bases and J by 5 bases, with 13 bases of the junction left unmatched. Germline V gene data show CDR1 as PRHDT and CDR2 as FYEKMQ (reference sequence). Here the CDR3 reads CASSLGLIPGQGKTEAFF. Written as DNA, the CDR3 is TGTGCCAGCAGCTTAGGACTAATACCGGGACAGGGAAAAACTGAAGCTTTCTTT.

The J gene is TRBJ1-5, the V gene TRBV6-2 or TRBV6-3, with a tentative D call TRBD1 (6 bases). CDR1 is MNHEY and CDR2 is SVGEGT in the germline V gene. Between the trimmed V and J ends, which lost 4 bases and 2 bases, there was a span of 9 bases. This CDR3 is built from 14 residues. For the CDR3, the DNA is TGTGCCAGCAGTTCACAGGGTGGCAATCAGCCCCAGCATTTT. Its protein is CASSSQGGNQPQHF.

Here the CDR3 DNA reads TGTGCCAGCTCTCACAGACAGGGGGCTGGGGCCAACGTCCTGACTTTC. It specifies CASSHRQGAGANVLTF. The rearrangement links TRBV18 to TRBJ2-6; 9 bases agree with TRBD1. CDR1 and CDR2 from the germline V gene are KGHSH and LQKENI. Trimming at V came to 6 bases and at J to 2 bases, leaving 5 bases not matched to a gene. This CDR3 has 16 amino acids.